This T cell receptor beta chain derives from a study of blood T cell repertoires in COVID-19. The V gene's germline CDR1 is SGHDT and CDR2 YYEEEE. The CDR3 totals 18 residues. Trimming took 3 bases from V and 0 from J, leaving 22 bases between them. Repertoires were generated with immunoSEQ multiplex PCR, while TCRdb's copy carries only in-frame clones and drops some. The sample consists of about 54,000 clones, roughly 80% of them appearing once. The clonotype originates from a human donor in a cohort sampled during active or convalescent COVID-19. The chain carries TRBV5-6 and TRBJ2-7; D is perhaps TRBD1 (6 bases). Sequencing input: peripheral blood. The CDR3, as DNA: TGTGCCAGCAGCTCGCACCTATTTCTCGACAGGACCTCCTACGAGCAGTACTTC. Amino acids: CASSSHLFLDRTSYEQYF.